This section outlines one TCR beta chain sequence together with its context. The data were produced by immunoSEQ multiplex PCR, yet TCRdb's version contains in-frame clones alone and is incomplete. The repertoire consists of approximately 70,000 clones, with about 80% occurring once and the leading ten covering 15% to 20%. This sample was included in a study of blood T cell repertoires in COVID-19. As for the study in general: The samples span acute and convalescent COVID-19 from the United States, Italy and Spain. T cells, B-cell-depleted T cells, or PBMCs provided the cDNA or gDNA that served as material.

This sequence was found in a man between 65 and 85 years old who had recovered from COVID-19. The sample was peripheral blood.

In DNA form, the CDR3 reads TGTGCCAGCAGCTCAGGGACACGGGACACAGATACGCAGTATTTT. Amino acids: CASSSGTRDTDTQYF. V and J are TRBV28 and TRBJ2-3; D is perhaps TRBD1 (6 bases). CDR3 length: 15 amino acids. The V and J ends lost 6 bases and 2 bases respectively, with 15 bases between them. Germline CDR1 is MDHEN and CDR2 is SYDVKM.